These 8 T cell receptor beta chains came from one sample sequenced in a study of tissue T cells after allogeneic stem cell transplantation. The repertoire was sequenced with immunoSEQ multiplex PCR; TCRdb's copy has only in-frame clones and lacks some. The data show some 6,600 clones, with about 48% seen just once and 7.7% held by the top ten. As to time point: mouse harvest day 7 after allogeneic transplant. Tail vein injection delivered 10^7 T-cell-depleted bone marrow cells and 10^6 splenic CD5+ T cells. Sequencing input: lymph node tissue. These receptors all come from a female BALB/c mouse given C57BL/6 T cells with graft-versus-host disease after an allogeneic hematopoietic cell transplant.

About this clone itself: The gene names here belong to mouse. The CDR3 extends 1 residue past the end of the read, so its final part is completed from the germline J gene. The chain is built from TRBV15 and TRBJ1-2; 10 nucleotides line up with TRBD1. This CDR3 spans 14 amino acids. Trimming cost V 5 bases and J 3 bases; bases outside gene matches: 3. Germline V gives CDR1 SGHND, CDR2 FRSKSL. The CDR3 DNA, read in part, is TGTGCCAGCAGTCCCGGGACAGGGGACTCCGACTACACC. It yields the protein CASSPGTGDSDYT. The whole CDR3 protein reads CASSPGTGDSDYTF.

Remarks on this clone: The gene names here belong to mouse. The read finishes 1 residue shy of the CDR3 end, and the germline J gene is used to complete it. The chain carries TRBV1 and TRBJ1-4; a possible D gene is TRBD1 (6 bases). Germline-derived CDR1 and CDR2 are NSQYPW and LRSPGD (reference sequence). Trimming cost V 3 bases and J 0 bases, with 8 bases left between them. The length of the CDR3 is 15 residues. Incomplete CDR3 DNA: TGCACCTGCAGTGCGGGACAAGTTTCCAACGAAAGATTATTT. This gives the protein CTCSAGQVSNERLF. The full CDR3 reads CTCSAGQVSNERLFF.

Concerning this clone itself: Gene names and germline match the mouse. The sequenced part of the CDR3 DNA is TGTGCTAGCAGTAGCCCAGGAAACAACGAAAGATTATTT. Its translation: CASSSPGNNERLF. The whole CDR3 protein is CASSSPGNNERLFF. The chain has TRBV17 and TRBJ1-4; D gene ambiguous. The CDR3 end falls 1 residue outside the read, so it is completed with the germline J gene. V was cut by 3 bases and J by 4 bases, with 9 bases left in between. This CDR3 comprises 14 residues. Germline loops: CDR1 MNHDT, CDR2 YYDKIL. Complete variable domain (other parts from reference TRBV17 and TRBJ1-4): DTTVKQNPRYKLARVGKPVNLICSQTMNHDTMYWYQKKPNQAPKLLLFYYDKILNREADTFEKFQSSRPNNSFCSLYIGSAGLEYSAMYLCASSSPGNNERLFFGHGTKLSVL.

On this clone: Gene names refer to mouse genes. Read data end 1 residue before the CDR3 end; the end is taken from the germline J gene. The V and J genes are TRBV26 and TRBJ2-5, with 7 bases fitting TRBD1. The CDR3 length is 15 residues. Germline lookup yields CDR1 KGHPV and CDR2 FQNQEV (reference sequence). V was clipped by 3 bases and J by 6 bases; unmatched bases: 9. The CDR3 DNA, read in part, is TGTGCCAGCAGTCTCACAGGGGCCGTGGGGGACACCCAGTAC. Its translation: CASSLTGAVGDTQY. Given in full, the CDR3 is CASSLTGAVGDTQYF. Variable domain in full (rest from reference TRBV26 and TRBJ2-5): NSKVIQTPRYLVKGQGQKAKMRCIPEKGHPVVFWYQQNKNNEFKFLINFQNQEVLQQIDMTEKRFSAECPSNSPCSLEIQSSEAGDSALYLCASSLTGAVGDTQYFGPGTRLLVL.

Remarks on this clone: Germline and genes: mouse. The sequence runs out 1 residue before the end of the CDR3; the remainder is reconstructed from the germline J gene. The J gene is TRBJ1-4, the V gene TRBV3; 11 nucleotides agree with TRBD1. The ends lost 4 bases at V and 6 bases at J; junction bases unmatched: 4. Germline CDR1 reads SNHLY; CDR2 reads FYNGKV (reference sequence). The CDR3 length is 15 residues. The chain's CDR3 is CASSSRDRGDERLFF. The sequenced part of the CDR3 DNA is TGTGCCAGCAGCTCCCGGGACAGGGGGGACGAAAGATTATTT.

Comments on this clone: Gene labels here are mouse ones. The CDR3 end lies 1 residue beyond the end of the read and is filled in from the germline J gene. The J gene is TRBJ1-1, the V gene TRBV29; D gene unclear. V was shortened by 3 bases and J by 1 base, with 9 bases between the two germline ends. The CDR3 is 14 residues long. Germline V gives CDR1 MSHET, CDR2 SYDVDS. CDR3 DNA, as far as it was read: TGTGCTAGCAGTTTTGGGCAGAAAAACACAGAAGTCTTC. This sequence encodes CASSFGQKNTEVF. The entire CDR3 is CASSFGQKNTEVFF. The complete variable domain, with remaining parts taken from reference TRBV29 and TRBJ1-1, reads DMKVTQMPRYLIKRMGENVLLECGQDMSHETMYWYRQDPGLGLQLIYISYDVDSNSEGDIPKGYRVSRKKREHFSLILDSAKTNQTSVYFCASSFGQKNTEVFFGKGTRLTVV.

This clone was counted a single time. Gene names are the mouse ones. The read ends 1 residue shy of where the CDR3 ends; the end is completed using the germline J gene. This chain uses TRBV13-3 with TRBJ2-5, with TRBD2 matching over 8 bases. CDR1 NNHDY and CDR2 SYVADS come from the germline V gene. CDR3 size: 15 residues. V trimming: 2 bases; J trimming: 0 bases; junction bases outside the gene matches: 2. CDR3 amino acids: CASSDWGANQDTQYF. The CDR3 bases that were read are TGTGCCAGCAGTGACTGGGGGGCTAACCAAGACACCCAGTAC.

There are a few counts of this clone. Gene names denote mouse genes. The CDR3: CASSLAGSQDTQYF. Incomplete CDR3 DNA: TGTGCAAGCAGCTTAGCAGGGTCTCAAGACACCCAGTAC. This chain connects TRBV16 to TRBJ2-5; a possible D gene is TRBD1 (5 bases). The read terminates 1 residue before the CDR3 end, so the remaining end is supplied by the germline J gene. CDR1 and CDR2 (germline): SGHSA, FRNQAP. V was trimmed by 1 base and J by 3 bases, leaving 8 bases between them. This CDR3 spans 14 amino acids.